The T cell receptor beta chain described here comes from a study of T cell repertoires in cytomegalovirus infection. Overall study context: Well-studied HLA-B-restricted CMV epitopes were used in the study alongside recently identified HLA-C-restricted ones. An indication of both CMV infection and matching HLA type came from public TCR beta signatures.

Study findings and constraints: In two of eight donors, the top clonotype was HLA-C-restricted CMV-specific. CMV carriers having the relevant HLA were flagged by cumulative public TCR beta family frequency.

Points on this clonotype: What it binds is unknown.

The CDR3 is made up of 14 amino acids. Looked up from germline, CDR1 is SGDLS and CDR2 is YYNGEE. V lost 5 bases and J lost 6, with 17 bases in between. TCRdb re-analysed the reads in MiXCR, keeping a single row per CDR3 protein. The data show about 920,000 distinct CDR3 sequences, approximately 30% seen once. The source of this sequence is a human donor in good health (CMV status not recorded). Some clones in this sample may be carry-over from other donors' samples. This chain joins TRBV9 and TRBJ1-2; perhaps TRBD1 as D (5 bases). The sample here was cultured CD8+ T cells from PBMCs, taken from culture after CMV antigen stimulation. In DNA, the CDR3 is TGTGCCAGCAGTGAACAGTCGGGGGTGGATGGCTACACCTTC. Encoded protein: CASSEQSGVDGYTF.